One and the same sample provided the 23 T cell receptor beta chains below, sequenced in a study of tumor-infiltrating lymphocytes in localized non-small cell lung cancer. Generated by immunoSEQ multiplex PCR, the TCRdb table keeps only in-frame clones and is missing some. This table has about 13,000 clones, 68% appearing once. The specimen sequenced was uninvolved lung tissue not adjacent to the tumor. These receptors were taken from a human donor with non-small cell lung cancer.

The genes are TRBV5-5 and TRBJ2-1, with D possibly TRBD2 on 6 matching bases. Germline V gene lookup returns CDR1 SGHKS and CDR2 YYEKEE (reference sequence). V was clipped by 2 bases and J by 10 bases, with 22 bases between them. This CDR3 spans 16 amino acids. CDR3 loop: CASSFYGSEVNIEQFF. The CDR3 DNA is TGTGCCAGCAGCTTTTACGGGAGCGAGGTTAACATAGAGCAGTTCTTC.

J is TRBJ1-4 and V is TRBV7-9; D possibly corresponds to TRBD1 (5 bases). The CDR3 extends over 14 amino acids. Trimming pared 3 bases from V and 8 bases from J, leaving 13 bases between. Germline V gene sequence: CDR1 SEHNR, CDR2 FQNEAQ (reference sequence). Here the CDR3 reads CASSFLIGAEKLFF. In DNA form, the CDR3 reads TGTGCCAGCAGCTTCTTGATAGGGGCCGAAAAACTGTTTTTT.

This clone occurred a few times. The chain couples TRBV11-3 to TRBJ2-2; possible D gene TRBD1, 5 bases. CDR3 length equals 15 residues. Per the germline V gene, CDR1 is SGHNT and CDR2 is YENEEA. V gave up 1 base and J gave up 4 bases, with 10 bases separating them. The CDR3 bases are TGTGCCAGCAGCTTAGGACAGCTTGGCACCGGGGAGCTGTTTTTT. This gives the protein CASSLGQLGTGELFF.

This clone was found a few times. This chain joins TRBV5-1 and TRBJ1-1; unclear D gene. Germline V lookup: CDR1 SGHRS, CDR2 YFSETQ. V was shortened by 4 bases and J by 9 bases, with 16 bases between the two germline ends. CDR3 length: 13 residues. The DNA for the CDR3 is TGCGCCAGCAGCGCCTCAAATGGGGATAAAGCTTTCTTT. It specifies CASSASNGDKAFF.

The rearrangement uses TRBV2 and TRBJ2-2; TRBD1 aligns across 9 bases. Per germline, CDR1 SNHLY and CDR2 FYNNEI. The CDR3 is 15 residues long. V lost 4 bases to trimming and J lost 4 bases; unmatched junction nucleotides: 4. The CDR3 DNA follows: TGTGCCAGCAGTGGGGACAGGGCGGTCACCGGGGAGCTGTTTTTT. Its translation: CASSGDRAVTGELFF.

CDR3 DNA: TGTGCCAGCAGTTACTCGATAACGACAGGGGATGGCTACACCTTC. Residues: CASSYSITTGDGYTF. The chain carries TRBV6-5 and TRBJ1-2; 8 bases match TRBD1. From germline, CDR1 is MNHEY and CDR2 SVGAGI. The CDR3 contains 15 residues. The junction had 6 bases not matched to a gene; V was cut back by 0 bases and J by 6 bases.

The chain carries TRBV11-2 and TRBJ2-7; no definite D call. The CDR3 runs 16 residues. Germline-derived CDR1 and CDR2 are SGHAT and FQNNGV. Trimming took 6 bases from V and 0 from J, leaving 18 bases between them. CDR3 sequence reads: CASSQPSASSSYEQYF. DNA for the CDR3: TGTGCCAGCAGTCAACCTTCAGCCTCAAGCTCCTACGAGCAGTACTTC.

The genes are TRBV7-2 and TRBJ1-1; D possibly corresponds to TRBD1 (6 bases). This CDR3 has 18 residues. With 0 bases removed from V and 0 bases from J, the gap between germline ends came to 17 bases. Germline assignment: CDR1 SGHTA and CDR2 FQGNSA. CDR3 sequence (DNA): TGTGCCAGCAGCTTAGCCCGACCCTTTGGGGACATGAACACTGAAGCTTTCTTT. This translates into CASSLARPFGDMNTEAFF.

This chain joins TRBV6-1 and TRBJ1-1; tentatively, D is TRBD1 (6 bases). The V end lost 6 bases, the J end lost 1 base, and 9 bases lay between the germline ends. CDR1 is MNHNS, CDR2 SASEGT, per germline. This CDR3 is built from 13 residues. The CDR3 nucleotides read TGTGCCAGCAGCGGACAGCCGAACACTGAAGCTTTCTTT. Translation: CASSGQPNTEAFF.

The chain carries TRBV19 and TRBJ2-5; D is ambiguous. CDR3 size: 13 residues. V shed 4 bases and J shed 1 base, with 7 bases lying between them. CDR1 is LNHDA, CDR2 SQIVND, per germline (reference sequence). The CDR3 spells CASSSGSQETQYF. The CDR3 nucleotides read TGTGCCAGTAGTAGCGGCAGCCAAGAGACCCAGTACTTC.

The chain carries TRBV29-1 and TRBJ1-2; perhaps TRBD1 as D (5 bases). Trimming left V 6 bases short and J 3 bases short, with 11 bases between. The length of the CDR3 is 12 residues. Germline V lookup: CDR1 SQVTM, CDR2 ANQGSEA. The CDR3 loop is CSVEGTDYGYTF. CDR3 DNA: TGCAGCGTGGAGGGGACCGACTATGGCTACACCTTC.

The V gene is TRBV11-2, the J gene TRBJ2-1; possible D gene TRBD1, 7 bases. V was cut by 1 base and J by 8 bases, with 24 bases left in between. This CDR3 contains 18 residues. The germline gives CDR1 SGHAT, CDR2 FQNNGV. CDR3 in amino acids: CASSLAGGLGPGYYEQFF. The CDR3, as DNA: TGTGCCAGCAGCTTAGCAGGGGGGCTTGGGCCGGGGTACTATGAGCAGTTCTTC. Complete variable domain (other parts from reference TRBV11-2 and TRBJ2-1): EAGVAQSPRYKIIEKRQSVAFWCNPISGHATLYWYQQILGQGPKLLIQFQNNGVVDDSQLPKDRFSAERLKGVDSTLKIQPAKLEDSAVYLCASSLAGGLGPGYYEQFFGPGTRLTVL.

The chain is built from TRBV28 and TRBJ1-2; D remains ambiguous. CDR1 is MDHEN and CDR2 is SYDVKM in the germline V gene. The CDR3 consists of 13 residues. Trimming removed 4 bases from V and 5 bases from J, with 11 bases in between. CDR3 in DNA: TGTGCCAGCAGTTCCCCCTGGGGATATGGCTACACCTTC. As protein: CASSSPWGYGYTF.

The genes are TRBV2 and TRBJ1-5; D possibly corresponds to TRBD1 (5 bases). V dropped 1 base and J dropped 5 bases, with 9 bases sitting between them. Germline CDR1 and CDR2: SNHLY and FYNNEI. The length of the CDR3 is 14 residues. CDR3 amino acids: CASSEGTGDQPQHF. CDR3 nucleotides: TGTGCCAGCAGTGAAGGAACAGGAGATCAGCCCCAGCATTTT.

This clone occurred a few times. The gene calls are TRBV4-2 and TRBJ1-2, with 10 bases lining up with TRBD1. V shed 0 bases, J shed 4 bases, and the junction held 2 bases outside the gene matches. The CDR3 runs to 15 residues. Germline V gene lookup returns CDR1 LGHNA and CDR2 YNFKEQ. CDR3 amino acids: CASSQDGDRGYGYTF. The DNA of the CDR3 is TGTGCCAGCAGCCAAGATGGGGACAGGGGCTATGGCTACACCTTC.

The V call is TRBV5-6, the J call TRBJ2-5; D unclear. Germline CDR1 SGHDT, CDR2 YYEEEE. V was cut by 4 bases and J by 5 bases, with 18 bases left in between. CDR3 length: 15 amino acids. DNA for the CDR3: TGTGCCAGCAGCCACCTTGACCCAGGTCTGGAGACCCAGTACTTC. As protein: CASSHLDPGLETQYF.

The table lists this clone with a few counts. This sequence joins TRBV9 and TRBJ2-1; D is possibly TRBD2 (6 bases). CDR3 length equals 15 residues. Germline V gene data show CDR1 as SGDLS and CDR2 as YYNGEE. V lost 0 bases and J lost 10, with 17 bases in between. Written as DNA, the CDR3 is TGTGCCAGCAGCGTAGGGCGGGAACGTAGAAACGAGCAGTTCTTC. Its translation: CASSVGRERRNEQFF.

The table lists this clone with a count of one. The rearrangement links TRBV7-2 to TRBJ1-1; tentatively, D is TRBD1 (6 bases). The V gene's germline CDR1 is SGHTA and CDR2 FQGNSA. V gave up 5 bases and J gave up 4 bases, with 14 bases separating them. CDR3 length: 14 residues. DNA for the CDR3: TGTGCCAGCAGCCGACAGGTTGAGGGCACTGAAGCTTTCTTT. Residues: CASSRQVEGTEAFF.

J is TRBJ2-3 and V is TRBV5-1; 14 bases match TRBD2. This CDR3 is built from 16 residues. Germline V gives CDR1 SGHRS, CDR2 YFSETQ. Trimming cost V 0 bases and J 5 bases; bases outside gene matches: 2. DNA for the CDR3: TGCGCCAGCAGCTTGGTAGGGACTAGCGGGGGAGATACGCAGTATTTT. Protein: CASSLVGTSGGDTQYF.

V gene TRBV29-1 combines with J gene TRBJ2-7, with a possible D match to TRBD1 (5 bases). This CDR3 contains 14 residues. V lost 0 bases, J lost 4 bases, and 13 bases lay in between. Germline V lookup: CDR1 SQVTM, CDR2 ANQGSEA. The CDR3 DNA reads TGCAGCGTTGAAGATCGAAGGCAGGGTTACGAGCAGTACTTC. Translation: CSVEDRRQGYEQYF.

This chain connects TRBV2 to TRBJ2-1; the D gene is possibly TRBD2 (5 bases). Trimming took off 2 bases at V and 2 bases at J, with 10 bases between the two ends. CDR1 and CDR2 from the germline V gene are SNHLY and FYNNEI. The CDR3 has 15 residues. DNA for the CDR3: TGTGCCAGCAGTGAACTCGGGATTGCCTACAATGAGCAGTTCTTC. Translation: CASSELGIAYNEQFF.

This sequence joins TRBV28 and TRBJ1-5; D is ambiguous. Germline V lookup: CDR1 MDHEN, CDR2 SYDVKM. Trimming removed 2 bases from V and 3 bases from J, with 5 bases in between. This CDR3 region has 13 residues. The CDR3 DNA follows: TGTGCCAGCAGTTTAGGGTTCAATCAGCCCCAGCATTTT. Its translation: CASSLGFNQPQHF.

This chain connects TRBV29-1 to TRBJ1-2, with 7 bases matching TRBD1. Germline CDR1 reads SQVTM; CDR2 reads ANQGSEA. The CDR3 has 15 residues. Germline trimming cut 7 bases from V and 6 bases from J; bases unmatched to any gene: 17. The CDR3 is CSAGDRVIVHHGYTF. The CDR3, as DNA: TGCAGCGCCGGAGACAGGGTAATCGTCCACCATGGCTACACCTTC.